The present TCR beta chain was sequenced within a study of PD-1 blockade in classical Hodgkin lymphoma. Turning to the study itself: Each patient was given nivolumab 3 mg/kg through a vein every 2 weeks.

Sample time point: cycle 4 day 1 (C4D1), after less than seven weeks of nivolumab. Each and every patient relapsed after autologous stem cell transplantation, and patients got differing brentuximab vedotin exposure. Assay: immunoSEQ multiplex PCR; the TCRdb copy retains only in-frame clones and omits some. The table includes more than 40,000 clones, 60% to 80% detected once. V was shortened by 2 bases and J by 9 bases, with 11 bases between the two germline ends. CDR3 length: 13 residues. Germline V gene lookup returns CDR1 MDHEN and CDR2 SYDVKM. This TCR was recovered from a human donor with classical Hodgkin lymphoma. The genes are TRBV28 and TRBJ2-1, with D perhaps matching TRBD2 (7 bases). The sequenced sample was peripheral blood mononuclear cells (PBMCs), obtained before the fourth cycle of nivolumab. CDR3 sequence reads: CASSLGGAIEQFF. The DNA for the CDR3 is TGTGCCAGCAGTTTAGGGGGGGCGATTGAGCAGTTCTTC.